The entry below gives a single T cell receptor (beta chain) sequence along with its context. This CDR3 comprises 12 residues. V lost 7 bases to trimming and J lost 2 bases, with 7 bases between them. Germline V gives CDR1 ENHRY, CDR2 SYGVKD. The PCR had 60 Vbeta and 13 Jbeta primers. Generated by immunoSEQ multiplex PCR, the TCRdb table keeps only in-frame clones and is missing some. The sample shows 65,000 to 95,000 clones, 79% of them seen only once. This entry belongs to a study of cytomegalovirus exposure and HLA in healthy donors. The sample taken for sequencing was PBMCs. The rearrangement links TRBV10-3 to TRBJ2-3; D is ambiguous. The origin of this receptor is a man aged 25 to 40 in good health and CMV-seronegative. In nucleotides, the CDR3 is TGTGCCATCAAGCCCGACACAGATACGCAGTATTTT. Residues: CAIKPDTDTQYF.